These 30 T cell receptor beta chains originate from one sample sequenced in a study of blood T cell repertoires in COVID-19 (dated by TCRdb to about 2020). Libraries were built with the immunoSEQ multiplex PCR assay. Here the immuneACCESS table is served through TCRdb, limited to in-frame sequences with V and J called. Missing clones are a known gap in these copies; in checked studies unresolved V genes cover under half, and the rest lacks a known reason. Recorded for this sample are about 47,000 clones; about four fifths of them occurred a single time. About 7.3% of the sample comes from the top ten. The sequencing input was peripheral blood. The receptors shown here come from a man between 65 and 85 years old with active COVID-19.

The chain has TRBV7-2 and TRBJ1-4, with D possibly TRBD1 on 6 matching bases. Germline CDR1 reads SGHTA; CDR2 reads FQGNSA. The CDR3 is 16 residues long. Trimming pared 4 bases from V and 3 bases from J, leaving 15 bases between. In DNA, the CDR3 is TGTGCCAGCAGCTCTCCACAGGGTCTGCCTAATGAAAAACTGTTTTTT. Translated, it gives CASSSPQGLPNEKLFF.

This chain links TRBV25-1 with TRBJ1-4, with 8 nucleotides matching TRBD1. The CDR3 is 14 residues long. Germline V gives CDR1 MGHDK, CDR2 SYGVNS. V dropped 7 bases and J dropped 8; count of bases not matched to a gene: 9. CDR3 in DNA: TGTGCCAGCACCCAGGGGGCGCCTGGAGAAAAACTGTTTTTT. This gives the protein CASTQGAPGEKLFF. Combining the CDR3 with reference TRBV25-1 and TRBJ1-4 gives the whole variable domain EADIYQTPRYLVIGTGKKITLECSQTMGHDKMYWYQQDPGMELHLIHYSYGVNSTEKGDLSSESTVSRIRTEHFPLTLESARPSHTSQYLCASTQGAPGEKLFFGSGTQLSVL.

The gene calls are TRBV4-3 and TRBJ1-6; D is unresolved. The CDR3 totals 17 residues. Germline V lookup: CDR1 LGHNA, CDR2 YSLEER. V was pared by 0 bases and J by 0 bases, with 9 bases between. CDR3 sequence (DNA): TGCGCCAGCAGCCAAGAGGAGGCAGACTCCTATAATTCACCCCTCCACTTT. It encodes CASSQEEADSYNSPLHF.

CDR3 bases: TGTGCCAGCAGTTACCCCCGGGACAGGGGGCGGCGGGAGCTGTTTTTT. Translation gives CASSYPRDRGRRELFF. The J gene is TRBJ2-2, the V gene TRBV6-2 or TRBV6-3; TRBD1 agrees at 12 bases. The CDR3 extends over 16 amino acids. Per germline, CDR1 MNHEY and CDR2 SVGEGT. V shed 2 bases and J 9 bases; nucleotides not matched to a gene: 7.

This clone was seen a single time. CDR3 in amino acids: CASKGTGGADTQYF. In nucleotides, the CDR3 is TGCGCCAGCAAGGGGACAGGGGGCGCGGATACGCAGTATTTT. The chain combines TRBV5-1 with TRBJ2-3; 12 nucleotides agree with TRBD1. This CDR3 contains 14 residues. The V segment lost 6 bases and the J segment 6 bases; nucleotides outside the gene matches: 5. Germline assignment: CDR1 SGHRS and CDR2 YFSETQ.

A single count supports this clone. J is TRBJ1-4 and V is TRBV5-6; D perhaps matches TRBD1 (5 bases). V gave up 4 bases and J gave up 2 bases, with 18 bases separating them. Germline-derived CDR1 and CDR2 are SGHDT and YYEEEE. The CDR3 loop spans 17 amino acids. This chain's CDR3 is CASSESLQGITNEKLFF. CDR3 DNA sequence: TGTGCCAGCAGCGAGTCGCTGCAGGGTATTACTAATGAAAAACTGTTTTTT.

The chain couples TRBV28 to TRBJ2-5, with 10 bases fitting TRBD1. The germline V gene has CDR1 MDHEN and CDR2 SYDVKM. The CDR3 spans 18 residues. Trimming cost V 3 bases and J 3 bases; bases outside gene matches: 13. The CDR3 loop is CASSFPYPYGQGEETQYF. CDR3 nucleotides: TGTGCCAGCAGTTTCCCCTACCCATATGGACAGGGGGAAGAGACCCAGTACTTC.

V usage is TRBV5-6 and J usage is TRBJ2-1; D remains unclear. Looked up from germline, CDR1 is SGHDT and CDR2 is YYEEEE. V was trimmed by 3 bases and J by 8 bases, leaving 6 bases between them. The CDR3 consists of 11 residues. The DNA for the CDR3 is TGTGCCAGCAGCTGGAGCGATGAGCAGTTCTTC. This gives the protein CASSWSDEQFF.

The table lists this clone with a few counts. The CDR3 DNA sequence: TGTGCAAGTCGCTTGCGACTAGCAGATGAGCAGTTCTTC. Amino acid sequence: CASRLRLADEQFF. This rearrangement joins TRBV12-2 to TRBJ2-1; no check of the table's D call, TRBD2, against the DNA was made. TRBV12-2 is designated a pseudogene. The CDR3 spans 13 residues.

This clone appeared once. V gene TRBV21-1 combines with J gene TRBJ1-2. TRBV21-1 is classified as a pseudogene. The CDR3 loop spans 12 amino acids. The CDR3 DNA is TGTGCCAGCAGCCCAGTTTGGAGTGGCTACACCTTC. Translation: CASSPVWSGYTF.

J is TRBJ1-6 and V is TRBV7-9, with 8 nucleotides matching TRBD1. J gave up 16 bases and V 5 bases, and 4 bases lay outside the gene matches. Germline loops: CDR1 SEHNR, CDR2 FQNEAQ (reference sequence). The CDR3 extends over 11 amino acids. The CDR3 here is CASSDRDRLHF. The CDR3 DNA reads as TGTGCCAGCAGCGACCGGGACAGGCTCCACTTT.

V is TRBV6-1 and J is TRBJ1-5; tentative D call: TRBD1 (5 bases). V lost 3 bases and J 6 bases, leaving 15 bases between the germline ends. Germline assignment: CDR1 MNHNS and CDR2 SASEGT. This CDR3 is 15 amino acids long. The CDR3 DNA follows: TGTGCCAGCAGTGACCAAACGGGGGTTGGTCAGCCCCAGCATTTT. Its protein product is CASSDQTGVGQPQHF.

CDR3 protein: CASSLDSTSTDTQYF. As DNA, the CDR3 is TGTGCCAGCAGCTTAGACAGTACCAGCACAGATACGCAGTATTTT. The chain couples TRBV7-2 to TRBJ2-3; unclear D gene. Trimming removed 1 base at V and 0 bases at J, with 8 bases between. In germline, CDR1 is SGHTA, CDR2 FQGNSA. This CDR3 is built from 15 residues. Looking up the rest from reference TRBV7-2 and TRBJ2-3 gives the full variable domain: GAGVSQSPSNKVTEKGKDVELRCDPISGHTALYWYRQSLGQGLEFLIYFQGNSAPDKSGLPSDRFSAERTGGSVSTLTIQRTQQEDSAVYLCASSLDSTSTDTQYFGPGTRLTVL.

The sample holds one count of this clone. The chain employs TRBV6-5 and TRBJ1-2; weak D call: TRBD1 (5 bases). The germline V gene has CDR1 MNHEY and CDR2 SVGAGI. Trimming took 7 bases from V and 8 from J, leaving 11 bases between them. The CDR3 spans 11 residues. The CDR3 region is CASTGGRGYTF. For the CDR3, the DNA is TGTGCCAGCACCGGGGGACGGGGCTACACCTTC.

This clone was counted between two and nine times. The V call is TRBV14, the J call TRBJ1-6; 11 bases match TRBD1. Germline V gives CDR1 SGHDN, CDR2 FVKESK. The CDR3 covers 15 residues. V lost 3 bases and J lost 7; bases outside the gene matches: 2. The CDR3 bases are TGTGCCAGCAGCCAGGACAGGGGGCGAAATTCACCCCTCCACTTT. Translation: CASSQDRGRNSPLHF.

This clone was counted once. The chain uses TRBV27 and TRBJ2-7; a weak D match, TRBD2 (5 bases). The CDR3 runs to 16 residues. V dropped 1 base and J dropped 3 bases, with 16 bases sitting between them. Germline V lookup: CDR1 MNHEY, CDR2 SMNVEV (reference sequence). The CDR3 reads CASSLYGGGWGYEQYF. In DNA form, the CDR3 reads TGTGCCAGCAGTTTATACGGAGGAGGCTGGGGCTACGAGCAGTACTTC.

The chain is built from TRBV9 and TRBJ1-1; 7 nucleotides line up with TRBD1. The CDR3 has 13 residues. Unmatched junction bases numbered 6, after V lost 4 bases and J lost 6 bases. In germline, CDR1 is SGDLS, CDR2 YYNGEE. The CDR3 reads CASSLGQVSEAFF. CDR3 sequence (DNA): TGTGCCAGCAGCCTAGGACAGGTATCTGAAGCTTTCTTT.

This chain connects TRBV11-1 to TRBJ2-1; maybe TRBD2 (6 bases). Germline CDR1 is SGHAT and CDR2 is FQDESV (reference sequence). The CDR3 is made up of 16 amino acids. V was pared by 2 bases and J by 4 bases, with 15 bases between. CDR3 bases: TGTGCCAGCAGCTTACTACGGGGGAGTATTTACAATGAGCAGTTCTTC. It specifies CASSLLRGSIYNEQFF.

The gene calls are TRBV29-1 and TRBJ2-7; tentatively, D is TRBD1 (6 bases). The CDR3 covers 11 residues. The V gene's germline CDR1 is SQVTM and CDR2 ANQGSEA. The V end lost 6 bases, the J end lost 3 bases, and 9 bases lay between the germline ends. CDR3 sequence reads: CSVQDSYEQYF. For the CDR3, the DNA is TGCAGCGTGCAGGACAGCTACGAGCAGTACTTC.

The chain has TRBV3-1 (or the pseudogene TRBV3-2) and TRBJ1-1, with D perhaps matching TRBD1 (6 bases). CDR3 length: 14 amino acids. CDR1 and CDR2 from the germline V gene are LGHDT and YNNKEL (reference sequence). The ends were cut back, 3 bases at V and 1 base at J, with 9 bases in the middle. This CDR3 is CASSQGAGNTEAFF. The CDR3 bases are TGTGCCAGCAGCCAGGGGGCGGGGAACACTGAAGCTTTCTTT.

This clone was counted once. The chain has TRBV10-2 and TRBJ2-5; perhaps TRBD1 as D (6 bases). The ends were cut back, 0 bases at V and 5 bases at J, with 10 bases in the middle. The CDR3 is 14 residues long. CDR1 and CDR2 (germline): WSHSY, SAAADI. The CDR3, as DNA: TGCGCCAGCAGTGAGTCGAACAGGGAGGAGACCCAGTACTTC. It translates to CASSESNREETQYF.

V and J are TRBV5-5 and TRBJ1-1, with no clear D. This CDR3 is built from 17 residues. Germline V gene data show CDR1 as SGHKS and CDR2 as YYEKEE (reference sequence). V gave up 4 bases and J gave up 1 base, with 20 bases separating them. The CDR3 region has the DNA TGTGCCAGCAGCCCACAAGAATCGCCCATTCAGAACACTGAAGCTTTCTTT. Encoded protein: CASSPQESPIQNTEAFF.

This clone was detected once. The chain carries TRBV10-3 and TRBJ1-2, with D possibly matching TRBD1 (6 bases). The CDR3 covers 15 residues. Germline loops: CDR1 ENHRY, CDR2 SYGVKD. Trimming left V 0 bases short and J 7 bases short, with 15 bases between. CDR3 protein: CAISESAGEYGGYTF. CDR3 nucleotides: TGTGCCATCAGTGAGTCTGCAGGGGAGTATGGTGGCTACACCTTC.

The J gene is TRBJ2-2, the V gene TRBV5-1; 7 bases are shared with TRBD1. The J segment lost 2 bases and the V segment lost 4 bases, leaving 5 bases of the junction unmatched. CDR1 is SGHRS, CDR2 YFSETQ, per germline. The CDR3 runs 15 residues. The CDR3 loop reads CASSPGQVNTGELFF. DNA of the CDR3: TGCGCCAGCAGCCCCGGACAGGTCAACACCGGGGAGCTGTTTTTT.

V and J are TRBV4-1 and TRBJ2-3; D might be TRBD2 (7 bases). CDR3 length: 15 residues. The germline CDR1 and CDR2 sequences are MGHRA and YSYEKL. V was pared by 1 base and J by 3 bases, with 11 bases between. CDR3 sequence: CASSQVGGLTDTQYF. The DNA for the CDR3 is TGCGCCAGCAGCCAAGTGGGGGGGCTTACAGATACGCAGTATTTT.

The chain has TRBV7-3 and TRBJ2-2, with 8 bases that match TRBD1. Germline CDR1 and CDR2: SGHTA and FQGTGA. The CDR3 totals 15 residues. After removal of 4 bases from V and 1 base from J, the junction contained 2 bases not matched to a gene. CDR3 region: CASSSGQVNTGELFF. DNA of the CDR3: TGTGCCAGCAGCTCGGGACAGGTGAACACCGGGGAGCTGTTTTTT.

The chain links TRBV18 to TRBJ1-4, with a weak D call TRBD1 (5 bases). CDR1 is KGHSH and CDR2 is LQKENI in the germline V gene. CDR3 length equals 13 residues. V was pared by 5 bases and J by 11 bases, with 15 bases between. For the CDR3, the DNA is TGTGCCAGCTCATCCACTTCGGGGGACAAACTGTTTTTT. Translation: CASSSTSGDKLFF.

V and J are TRBV5-8 and TRBJ2-2; TRBD1 matches 7 bases. V lost 0 bases and J lost 1; bases outside the gene matches: 3. Germline CDR1 and CDR2: SGHTS and YDEGEE. The CDR3 has 16 amino acids. CDR3: CASSLVTGQNTGELFF. CDR3 DNA sequence: TGTGCCAGCAGCTTGGTGACAGGGCAGAACACCGGGGAGCTGTTTTTT.

This chain connects TRBV2 to TRBJ1-5; 7 nucleotides match TRBD1. The V gene end was trimmed by 6 bases and the J gene end by 3 bases; junction bases not matched to a gene: 5. Germline CDR1 SNHLY, CDR2 FYNNEI. The CDR3 runs 14 residues. The CDR3 DNA is TGTGCCAGCAGAAGGGGGCTTAACAATCAGCCCCAGCATTTT. Protein product: CASRRGLNNQPQHF.

The gene calls are TRBV3-1 (or the pseudogene TRBV3-2) and TRBJ1-2, with a possible D match to TRBD1 (5 bases). V shed 1 base and J shed 6 bases, with 24 bases lying between them. Looked up from germline, CDR1 is LGHDT and CDR2 is YNNKEL (reference sequence). The CDR3 is 18 residues long. The chain's CDR3 is CASSQGPDPRRGMDGYTF. The CDR3 DNA is TGTGCCAGCAGCCAAGGGCCGGACCCGAGGAGGGGTATGGATGGCTACACCTTC.